This T cell receptor (beta chain) was identified during a study of a mutant IDH1 vaccine in newly diagnosed glioma. Clones were sequenced by immunoSEQ multiplex PCR, and TCRdb holds only the in-frame ones, with some missing. Of 55,000 to 65,000 clones listed, under 90% are singletons. CDR1 and CDR2 (germline): SEHNR, FQNEAQ (reference sequence). This CDR3 is 15 amino acids long. Trimming cost V 0 bases and J 8 bases, with 13 bases left between them. Concerning this clone itself: Its specificity is unknown.

Documented time point: week 11, during vaccination. The vaccine gave 300 ug of a 20-mer mutant IDH1 peptide subcutaneously per dose. The input for sequencing was PBMCs, taken from a glioma patient whose treatment included an IDH1 peptide vaccine. The V call is TRBV7-9, the J call TRBJ1-4; no definite D call. The TCR was taken from a man in his thirties or forties with glioma. The CDR3 spells CASSLAGGPREKLFF. The CDR3 coding sequence is TGTGCCAGCAGCTTAGCGGGAGGGCCCCGGGAAAAACTGTTTTTT.